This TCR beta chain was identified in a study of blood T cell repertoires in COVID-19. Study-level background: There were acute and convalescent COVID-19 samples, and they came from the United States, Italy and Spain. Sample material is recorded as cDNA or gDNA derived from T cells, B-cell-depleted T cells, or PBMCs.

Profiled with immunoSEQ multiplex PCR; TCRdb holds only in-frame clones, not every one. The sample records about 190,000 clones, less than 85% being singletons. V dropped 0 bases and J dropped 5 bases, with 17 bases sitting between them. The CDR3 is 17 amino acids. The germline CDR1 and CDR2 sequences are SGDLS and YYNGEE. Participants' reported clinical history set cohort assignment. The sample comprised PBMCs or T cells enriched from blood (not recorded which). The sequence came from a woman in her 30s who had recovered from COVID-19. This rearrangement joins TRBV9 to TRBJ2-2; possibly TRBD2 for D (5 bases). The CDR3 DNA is TGTGCCAGCAGCGTAGGTCCGGGGATAGGTCGGACCGGGGAGCTGTTTTTT. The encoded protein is CASSVGPGIGRTGELFF.